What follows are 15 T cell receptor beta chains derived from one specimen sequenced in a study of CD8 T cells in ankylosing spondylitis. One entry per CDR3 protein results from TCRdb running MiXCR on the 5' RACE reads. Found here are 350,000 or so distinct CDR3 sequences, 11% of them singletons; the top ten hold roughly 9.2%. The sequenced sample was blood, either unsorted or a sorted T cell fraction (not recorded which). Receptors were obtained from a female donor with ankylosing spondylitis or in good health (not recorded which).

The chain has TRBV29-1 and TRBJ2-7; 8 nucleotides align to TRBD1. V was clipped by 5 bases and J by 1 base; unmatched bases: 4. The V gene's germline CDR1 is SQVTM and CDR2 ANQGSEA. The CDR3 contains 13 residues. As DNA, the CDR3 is TGCAGCGTTCGCGGACAGGGTTCCTACGAGCAGTACTTC. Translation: CSVRGQGSYEQYF.

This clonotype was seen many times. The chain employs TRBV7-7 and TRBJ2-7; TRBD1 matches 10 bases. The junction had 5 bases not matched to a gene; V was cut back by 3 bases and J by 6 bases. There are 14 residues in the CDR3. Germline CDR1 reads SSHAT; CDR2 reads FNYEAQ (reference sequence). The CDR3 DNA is TGTGCCAGCAGCTTGGGACAGGGGTTATTCGAGCAGTACTTC. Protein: CASSLGQGLFEQYF.

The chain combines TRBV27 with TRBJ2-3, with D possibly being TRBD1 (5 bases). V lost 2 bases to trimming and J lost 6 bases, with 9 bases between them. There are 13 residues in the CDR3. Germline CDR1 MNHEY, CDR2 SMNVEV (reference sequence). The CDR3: CASSLKGVDTQYF. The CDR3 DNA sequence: TGTGCCAGCAGTTTAAAAGGGGTTGATACGCAGTATTTT.

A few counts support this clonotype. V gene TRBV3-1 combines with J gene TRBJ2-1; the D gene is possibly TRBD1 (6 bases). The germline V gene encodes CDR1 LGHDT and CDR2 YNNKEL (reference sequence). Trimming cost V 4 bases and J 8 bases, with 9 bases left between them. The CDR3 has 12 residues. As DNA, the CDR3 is TGTGCCAGCAGCCCTAGACAGGATGAGCAGTTCTTC. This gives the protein CASSPRQDEQFF.

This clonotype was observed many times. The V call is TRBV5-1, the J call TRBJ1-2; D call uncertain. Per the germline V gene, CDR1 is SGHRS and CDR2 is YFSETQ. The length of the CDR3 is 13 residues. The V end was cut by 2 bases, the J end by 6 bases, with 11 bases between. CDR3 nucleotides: TGCGCCAGCAGCTTTCCGGACGCAAATGGCTACACCTTC. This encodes CASSFPDANGYTF.

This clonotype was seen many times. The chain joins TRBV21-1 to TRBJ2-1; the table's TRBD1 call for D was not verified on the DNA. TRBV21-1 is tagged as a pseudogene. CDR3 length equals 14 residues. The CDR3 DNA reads TGTGCCAGCAGGGACAGGGGTAAGAACAATGAGCAGTTCTTC. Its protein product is CASRDRGKNNEQFF.

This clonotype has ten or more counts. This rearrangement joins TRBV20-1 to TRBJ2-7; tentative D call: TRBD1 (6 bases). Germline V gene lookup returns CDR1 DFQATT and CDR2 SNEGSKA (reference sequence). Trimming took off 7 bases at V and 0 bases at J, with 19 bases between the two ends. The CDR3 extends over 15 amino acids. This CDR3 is CSGLYRAQPSYEQYF. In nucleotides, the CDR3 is TGCAGTGGCCTGTACAGGGCACAGCCCTCCTACGAGCAGTACTTC.

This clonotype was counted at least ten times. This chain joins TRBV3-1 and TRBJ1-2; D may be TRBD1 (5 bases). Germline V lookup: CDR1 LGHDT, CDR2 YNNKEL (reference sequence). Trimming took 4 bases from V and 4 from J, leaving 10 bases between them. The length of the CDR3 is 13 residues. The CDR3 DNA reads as TGTGCCAGCAGCCCGTGGGGGGGCTATGGCTACACCTTC. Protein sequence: CASSPWGGYGYTF.

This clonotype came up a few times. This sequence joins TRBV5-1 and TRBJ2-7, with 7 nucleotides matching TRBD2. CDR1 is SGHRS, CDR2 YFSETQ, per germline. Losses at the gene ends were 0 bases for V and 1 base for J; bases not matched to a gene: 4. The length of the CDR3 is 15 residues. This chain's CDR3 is CASSLGSGGSYEQYF. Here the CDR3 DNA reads TGCGCCAGCAGCTTGGGGTCGGGGGGATCCTACGAGCAGTACTTC.

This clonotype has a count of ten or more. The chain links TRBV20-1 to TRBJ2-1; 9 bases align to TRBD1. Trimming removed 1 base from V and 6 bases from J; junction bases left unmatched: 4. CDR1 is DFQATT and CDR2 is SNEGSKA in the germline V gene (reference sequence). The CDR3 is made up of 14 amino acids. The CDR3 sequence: CSARATGGFNEQFF. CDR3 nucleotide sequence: TGCAGTGCTAGAGCGACAGGGGGTTTCAATGAGCAGTTCTTC.

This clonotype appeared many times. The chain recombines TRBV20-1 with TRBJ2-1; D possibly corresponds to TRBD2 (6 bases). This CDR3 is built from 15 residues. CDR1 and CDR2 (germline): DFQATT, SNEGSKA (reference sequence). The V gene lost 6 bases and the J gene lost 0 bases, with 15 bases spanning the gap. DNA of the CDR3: TGCAGTGCCACATATGGCGGGGCCTCCTACAATGAGCAGTTCTTC. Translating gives CSATYGGASYNEQFF.

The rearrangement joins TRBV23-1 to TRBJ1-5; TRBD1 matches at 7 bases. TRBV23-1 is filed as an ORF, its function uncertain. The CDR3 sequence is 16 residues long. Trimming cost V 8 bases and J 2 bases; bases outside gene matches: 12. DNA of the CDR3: TGCGCCAGCTTTCGAAGACAGGGCGAAGGCAATCAGCCCCAGCATTTT. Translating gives CASFRRQGEGNQPQHF.

The CDR3 here is CASSSGRPWDTEAFF. CDR3 bases: TGTGCCAGCAGCTCCGGACGGCCCTGGGACACTGAAGCTTTCTTT. This chain uses TRBV11-2 with TRBJ1-1, with no clear D. Germline CDR1 and CDR2: SGHAT and FQNNGV. Trimming stripped 4 bases from V and 3 bases from J, with 15 bases between. The CDR3 is made up of 15 amino acids. The whole variable domain, filled in from reference TRBV11-2 and TRBJ1-1, reads EAGVAQSPRYKIIEKRQSVAFWCNPISGHATLYWYQQILGQGPKLLIQFQNNGVVDDSQLPKDRFSAERLKGVDSTLKIQPAKLEDSAVYLCASSSGRPWDTEAFFGQGTRLTVV.

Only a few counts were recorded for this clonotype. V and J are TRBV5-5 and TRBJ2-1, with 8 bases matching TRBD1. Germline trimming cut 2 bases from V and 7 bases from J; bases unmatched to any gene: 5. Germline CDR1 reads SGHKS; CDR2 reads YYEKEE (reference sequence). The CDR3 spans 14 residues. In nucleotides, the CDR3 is TGTGCCAGCAGCTTTCAGACAGGGGTAAATGAGCAGTTCTTC. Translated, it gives CASSFQTGVNEQFF.

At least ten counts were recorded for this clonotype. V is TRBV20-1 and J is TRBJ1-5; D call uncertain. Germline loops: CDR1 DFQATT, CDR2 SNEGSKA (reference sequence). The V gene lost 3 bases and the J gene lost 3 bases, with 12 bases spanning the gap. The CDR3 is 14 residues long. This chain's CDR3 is CSARAPGHNQPQHF. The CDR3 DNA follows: TGCAGTGCTAGGGCCCCAGGCCACAATCAGCCCCAGCATTTT.